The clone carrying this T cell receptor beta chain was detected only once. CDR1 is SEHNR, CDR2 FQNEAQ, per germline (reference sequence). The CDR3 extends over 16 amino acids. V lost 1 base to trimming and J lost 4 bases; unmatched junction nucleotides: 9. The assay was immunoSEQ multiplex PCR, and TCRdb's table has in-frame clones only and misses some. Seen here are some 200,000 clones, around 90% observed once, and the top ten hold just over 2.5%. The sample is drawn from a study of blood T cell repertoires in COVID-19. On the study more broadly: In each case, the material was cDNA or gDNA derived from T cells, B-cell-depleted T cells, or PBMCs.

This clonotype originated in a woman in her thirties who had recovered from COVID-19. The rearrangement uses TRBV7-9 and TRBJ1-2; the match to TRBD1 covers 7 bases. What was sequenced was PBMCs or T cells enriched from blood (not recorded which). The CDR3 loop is CASSLGRTGYFYGYTF. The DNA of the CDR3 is TGTGCCAGCAGCTTAGGCCGGACAGGTTACTTCTATGGCTACACCTTC. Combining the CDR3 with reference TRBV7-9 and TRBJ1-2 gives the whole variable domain DTGVSQNPRHKITKRGQNVTFRCDPISEHNRLYWYRQTLGQGPEFLTYFQNEAQLEKSRLLSDRFSAERPKGSFSTLEIQRTEQGDSAMYLCASSLGRTGYFYGYTFGSGTRLTVV.